Sequencing of this T cell receptor (beta chain) was carried out in a study of blood T cell repertoires in COVID-19. The method was immunoSEQ multiplex PCR; TCRdb's version includes in-frame clones alone and lacks a portion of them. This table has around 240,000 clones, 80% to 90% appearing once. The germline V gene has CDR1 SGHDN and CDR2 FVKESK. The CDR3 extends over 12 amino acids. Trimming removed 8 bases from V and 4 bases from J, with 9 bases in between. The receptor's source is a woman aged 50 to 60 who had recovered from COVID-19. Sample: PBMCs or T cells enriched from blood (not recorded which). The V call is TRBV14, the J call TRBJ1-3; D is possibly TRBD1 (5 bases). The CDR3 sequence: CASGYRGNTIYF. The CDR3 DNA reads as TGTGCCAGCGGCTACAGGGGAAACACCATATATTTT.